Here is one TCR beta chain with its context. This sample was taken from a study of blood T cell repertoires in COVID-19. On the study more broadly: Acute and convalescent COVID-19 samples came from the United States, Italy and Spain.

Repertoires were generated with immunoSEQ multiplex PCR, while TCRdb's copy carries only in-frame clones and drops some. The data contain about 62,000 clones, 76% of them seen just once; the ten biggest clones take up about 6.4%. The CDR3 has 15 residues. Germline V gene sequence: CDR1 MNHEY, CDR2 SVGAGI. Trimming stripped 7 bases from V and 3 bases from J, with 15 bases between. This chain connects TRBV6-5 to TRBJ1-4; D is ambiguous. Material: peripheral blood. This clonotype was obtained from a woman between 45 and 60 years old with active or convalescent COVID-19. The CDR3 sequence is CASKPTYRANEKLFF. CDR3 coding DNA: TGTGCCAGCAAGCCCACATATCGGGCTAATGAAAAACTGTTTTTT.